This entry lists 27 T cell receptor beta chains sequenced from one sample in a study of Graves' ophthalmopathy and Graves' hyperthyroidism. RNA transcripts were the source from which TCR beta CDR3 regions were amplified. A first-round RT-PCR used HTBI primers, followed by a second-round multiplex PCR. TCRdb recomputed calls from the multiplex PCR reads with MiXCR, one row per CDR3 protein. The data show a few hundred thousand distinct CDR3 sequences, 20% to 25% seen once. Sequencing was carried out using peripheral blood. All receptors derive from a woman in her forties or fifties with Graves' ophthalmopathy.

This clonotype was observed many times. The V call is TRBV24-1, the J call TRBJ2-5; TRBD2 aligns across 7 bases. The better agreement between TRBJ2-1 and the DNA end casts doubt on the J call. Germline V gives CDR1 KGHDR, CDR2 SFDVKD. The CDR3 is 15 residues long. CDR3 bases: TGTGCCACCAGTGATCTCATCTCCGGGAGGATTAGGCAGTTCTTC. This codes for CATSDLISGRIRQFF.

The chain combines TRBV5-1 with TRBJ1-3, with 7 bases that match TRBD1. The CDR3 covers 17 residues. V lost 4 bases to trimming and J lost 0 bases; unmatched junction nucleotides: 10. Germline V gene lookup returns CDR1 SGHRS and CDR2 YFSETQ. The CDR3 nucleotides read TGCGCCAGCAGCCGAATCCCGGGACAGAGCTCTGGAAACACCATATATTTT. As protein: CASSRIPGQSSGNTIYF. Based on the CDR3 plus reference TRBV5-1 and TRBJ1-3, the full variable domain is KAGVTQTPRYLIKTRGQQVTLSCSPISGHRSVSWYQQTPGQGLQFLFEYFSETQRNKGNFPGRFSGRQFSNSRSEMNVSTLELGDSALYLCASSRIPGQSSGNTIYFGEGSWLTVV.

This clonotype was picked up many times. The chain employs TRBV9 and TRBJ2-7, with TRBD2 matching 9 bases. The CDR3 sequence is 16 residues long. Trimming at V came to 0 bases and at J to 3 bases, leaving 7 bases not matched to a gene. Germline values: CDR1 SGDLS, CDR2 YYNGEE. CDR3 sequence: CASSVEGSGSLYEQYF. The CDR3 nucleotides read TGTGCCAGCAGCGTAGAGGGTAGCGGGAGTCTCTACGAGCAGTACTTC.

This clonotype was detected many times. The chain joins TRBV10-3 to TRBJ2-7; 11 bases are a match to TRBD2. Per germline, CDR1 ENHRY and CDR2 SYGVKD. With V trimmed by 3 bases and J by 3 bases, 7 bases remained unmatched. The CDR3 is made up of 16 amino acids. The chain's CDR3 is CAISENQLAGVYEQYF. Written as DNA, the CDR3 is TGTGCCATCAGTGAAAATCAACTAGCGGGAGTCTACGAGCAGTACTTC.

This clonotype appeared many times. The CDR3: CASTEGHYGYTF. CDR3 DNA: TGTGCCAGCACCGAGGGACACTATGGCTACACCTTC. The V and J genes are TRBV2 and TRBJ1-2; possible D gene TRBD1, 5 bases. Germline V lookup: CDR1 SNHLY, CDR2 FYNNEI. V lost 7 bases and J lost 3, with 9 bases in between. This CDR3 spans 12 amino acids.

This clonotype was observed many times. This rearrangement joins TRBV9 to TRBJ1-1; D not resolved. CDR3 length equals 14 residues. Per germline, CDR1 SGDLS and CDR2 YYNGEE. The V end was cut by 3 bases, the J end by 2 bases, with 11 bases between. The CDR3 bases are TGTGCCAGCAGCGCATCCACGTATAACACTGAAGCTTTCTTT. As protein: CASSASTYNTEAFF.

This clonotype was counted ten times or more. This chain uses TRBV14 with TRBJ2-1; 7 bases map to TRBD2. Per germline, CDR1 SGHDN and CDR2 FVKESK. This CDR3 comprises 14 residues. V dropped 2 bases and J dropped 7; count of bases not matched to a gene: 5. The CDR3 protein is CASSQSQLANEQFF. The CDR3 DNA reads TGTGCCAGCAGCCAATCCCAACTAGCGAATGAGCAGTTCTTC.

In its sample, this clonotype was seen many times. The chain is built from TRBV19 and TRBJ1-5; the match to TRBD1 covers 7 bases. Looked up from germline, CDR1 is LNHDA and CDR2 is SQIVND (reference sequence). The V and J ends lost 6 bases and 4 bases, in that order; junction bases with no gene match: 12. The CDR3 spans 16 residues. The CDR3 is CASRTGDRASNQPQHF. DNA for the CDR3: TGTGCCAGTAGAACGGGCGACAGGGCATCTAATCAGCCCCAGCATTTT.

The rearrangement uses TRBV25-1 and TRBJ2-5, with TRBD2 matching over 8 bases. The germline gives CDR1 MGHDK, CDR2 SYGVNS. J lost 5 bases, V lost 5 bases, and 13 bases had no gene match. The CDR3 runs to 16 residues. CDR3 in DNA: TGTGCCAGCAGTCCCGGGACTAGTGGGGGCGGGGAGACCCAGTACTTC. This translates into CASSPGTSGGGETQYF.

At least ten counts were recorded for this clonotype. The rearrangement uses TRBV25-1 and TRBJ2-7, with 7 nucleotides matching TRBD1. The CDR3 runs 16 residues. Germline CDR1 MGHDK, CDR2 SYGVNS. With V trimmed by 5 bases and J by 1 base, 11 bases remained unmatched. CDR3 sequence reads: CASSTSDRVVSYEQYF. Written as DNA, the CDR3 is TGTGCCAGCAGTACAAGTGACAGGGTTGTGTCCTACGAGCAGTACTTC.

The chain employs TRBV28 and TRBJ1-5; TRBD1 might be the D (5 bases). Germline V gene sequence: CDR1 MDHEN, CDR2 SYDVKM. The CDR3 is 13 residues long. V lost 10 bases, J lost 3 bases, and 13 bases lay in between. CDR3 sequence reads: CATNQGYNQPQHF. The CDR3 DNA reads TGTGCCACCAATCAGGGTTACAATCAGCCCCAGCATTTT.

The V gene is TRBV20-1, the J gene TRBJ1-1; D is unresolved. The CDR3 length is 15 residues. From germline, CDR1 is DFQATT and CDR2 SNEGSKA (reference sequence). V shed 0 bases and J shed 3 bases, with 14 bases lying between them. In DNA, the CDR3 is TGCAGTGCTAGAGATTTTTCTGGGTTTGACACTGAAGCTTTCTTT. The encoded protein is CSARDFSGFDTEAFF.

This clonotype was seen a handful of times. A clone one base away is much larger, so this may be a read error. This sequence joins TRBV12-3 or TRBV12-4 and TRBJ1-5; perhaps TRBD1 as D (6 bases). The CDR3 covers 17 residues. CDR3 bases: TGTGCCGGCAGTTTAAGGGCGGGGGGCGATAGCAATCAGCCCCAGCATTTT. It encodes CAGSLRAGGDSNQPQHF.

This clonotype was observed many times. The chain is built from TRBV12-3 or TRBV12-4 and TRBJ1-5, with 10 positions matching TRBD1. The CDR3 spans 18 residues. Losses at the gene ends were 7 bases for V and 4 bases for J; bases not matched to a gene: 16. CDR3 DNA: TGTGCCAGCACCCCCGACCGGTGGGGGACAGGGGATAATCAGCCCCAGCATTTT. This codes for CASTPDRWGTGDNQPQHF.

V usage is TRBV6-5 and J usage is TRBJ2-5, with 7 positions matching TRBD1. The CDR3 covers 16 residues. Trimming took 0 bases from V and 3 from J; bases not matched to a gene: 7. Per germline, CDR1 MNHEY and CDR2 SVGAGI. In nucleotides, the CDR3 is TGTGCCAGCAGTTACTCAGGGGGACAGCCCAAAGAGACCCAGTACTTC. This encodes CASSYSGGQPKETQYF.

The V gene is TRBV9, the J gene TRBJ2-5; TRBD2 is a possible D gene (6 bases). Trimming removed 5 bases at V and 7 bases at J, with 21 bases between. CDR1 and CDR2 from the germline V gene are SGDLS and YYNGEE. This CDR3 region has 15 residues. For the CDR3, the DNA is TGTGCCAGCAGTGGGGGTGGAGGGGCGTCGGTGACCCAGTACTTC. Its protein is CASSGGGGASVTQYF.

There are many counts of this clonotype. The chain employs TRBV2 and TRBJ1-1; 10 bases agree with TRBD1. The CDR3 extends over 17 amino acids. Per germline, CDR1 SNHLY and CDR2 FYNNEI. Germline trimming cut 5 bases from V and 1 base from J; bases unmatched to any gene: 10. The CDR3 here is CASSPGQGRSSNTEAFF. For the CDR3, the DNA is TGTGCCAGCAGTCCGGGACAGGGGAGGAGTTCGAACACTGAAGCTTTCTTT.

The chain combines TRBV29-1 with TRBJ1-2; TRBD1 might be the D (5 bases). Germline loops: CDR1 SQVTM, CDR2 ANQGSEA. The V end was cut by 2 bases, the J end by 0 bases, with 16 bases between. The CDR3 covers 16 residues. The DNA of the CDR3 is TGCAGCGTTGAACTTCCCTGGACAAGACCTAACTATGGCTACACCTTC. Its protein product is CSVELPWTRPNYGYTF.

This clonotype was counted at least ten times. The rearrangement links TRBV27 to TRBJ2-5; 7 positions agree with TRBD1. This CDR3 contains 14 residues. The germline V gene has CDR1 MNHEY and CDR2 SMNVEV (reference sequence). V lost 8 bases, J lost 2 bases, and 8 bases stayed unmatched. The CDR3 bases are TGTGCCAGCCGACCCACGGGACAGCAAGAGACCCAGTACTTC. Its protein is CASRPTGQQETQYF.

The CDR3 nucleotides read TGCAGTGCTAGAGGGGACTTAGCGGGTTACACAGATACGCAGTATTTT. As protein: CSARGDLAGYTDTQYF. The V and J genes are TRBV20-1 and TRBJ2-3; TRBD2 matches at 7 bases. V trimming: 1 base; J trimming: 2 bases; junction bases outside the gene matches: 9. The germline gives CDR1 DFQATT, CDR2 SNEGSKA (reference sequence). The CDR3 sequence is 16 residues long.

The V and J genes are TRBV30 and TRBJ2-7; D gene unclear. Germline V gene sequence: CDR1 GTSNPN, CDR2 SVGIG (reference sequence). V was cut by 0 bases and J by 7 bases, with 10 bases left in between. The CDR3 is 12 amino acids. The CDR3 DNA reads as TGTGCCTGGAGTGTTTGGTTAGGGGAGCAGTACTTC. This encodes CAWSVWLGEQYF.

At least ten counts were recorded for this clonotype. V is TRBV15 and J is TRBJ2-5, with D possibly matching TRBD1 (5 bases). The CDR3 runs to 15 residues. The V gene's germline CDR1 is LNHNV and CDR2 YYDKDF (reference sequence). The V end was cut by 0 bases, the J end by 5 bases, with 13 bases between. The CDR3, as DNA: TGTGCCACCAGCAGAGACAGGGTATCTGAGGAGACCCAGTACTTC. This sequence encodes CATSRDRVSEETQYF.

This clonotype has a count of ten or more. The chain carries TRBV10-3 and TRBJ1-1; D perhaps matches TRBD1 (5 bases). This CDR3 comprises 13 residues. Trimming stripped 4 bases from V and 6 bases from J, with 12 bases between. Germline V lookup: CDR1 ENHRY, CDR2 SYGVKD. The CDR3 sequence: CAISGQQGAEAFF. For the CDR3, the DNA is TGTGCCATCAGTGGGCAGCAAGGGGCTGAAGCTTTCTTT.

The V and J genes are TRBV27 and TRBJ1-3, with a weak D call TRBD1 (6 bases). Germline V gene lookup returns CDR1 MNHEY and CDR2 SMNVEV (reference sequence). The CDR3 consists of 14 residues. Trimming took off 8 bases at V and 0 bases at J, with 11 bases between the two ends. The CDR3 reads CASGRDTSGNTIYF. CDR3 in DNA: TGTGCCAGCGGCCGGGACACCTCTGGAAACACCATATATTTT.

This clonotype was seen at least ten times. The V and J genes are TRBV29-1 and TRBJ2-5, with D possibly matching TRBD1 (6 bases). CDR1 is SQVTM, CDR2 ANQGSEA, per germline. Trimming stripped 7 bases from V and 5 bases from J, with 8 bases between. The CDR3 totals 10 residues. Here the CDR3 reads CSGQGETQYF. In nucleotides, the CDR3 is TGCAGCGGCCAGGGGGAGACCCAGTACTTC.

This clonotype was recorded at least ten times. The rearrangement joins TRBV29-1 to TRBJ2-5; D could derive from TRBD1 or TRBD2 (6 bases each). Trimming shortened V by 4 bases and J by 5 bases, and 20 bases separated the two germline ends. The CDR3 extends over 15 amino acids. Germline-derived CDR1 and CDR2 are SQVTM and ANQGSEA. The CDR3 region is CSVGGAGGSTETQYF. The CDR3 DNA follows: TGCAGCGTTGGGGGGGCAGGCGGGTCAACGGAGACCCAGTACTTC.

For the CDR3, the DNA is TGTGCCAGCAGCTTAGGGTCAGCGAACACCGGGGAGCTGTTTTTT. Translating it yields CASSLGSANTGELFF. The chain has TRBV27 and TRBJ2-2; D unclear. The length of the CDR3 is 15 residues. V lost 6 bases and J lost 0, with 11 bases in between. Looked up from germline, CDR1 is MNHEY and CDR2 is SMNVEV (reference sequence).